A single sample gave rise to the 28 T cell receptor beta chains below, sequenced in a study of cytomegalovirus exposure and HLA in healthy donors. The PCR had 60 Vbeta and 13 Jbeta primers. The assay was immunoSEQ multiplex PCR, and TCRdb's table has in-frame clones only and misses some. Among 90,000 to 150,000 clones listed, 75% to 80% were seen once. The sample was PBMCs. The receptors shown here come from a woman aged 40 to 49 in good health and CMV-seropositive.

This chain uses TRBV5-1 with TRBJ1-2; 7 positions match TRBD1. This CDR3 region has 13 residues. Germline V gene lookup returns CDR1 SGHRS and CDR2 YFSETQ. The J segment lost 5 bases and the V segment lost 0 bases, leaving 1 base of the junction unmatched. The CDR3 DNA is TGCGCCAGCAGCTTGGGGGACAGATATGGCTACACCTTC. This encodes CASSLGDRYGYTF.

The CDR3 sequence is CASSQGQTGANVLTF. CDR3 coding DNA: TGTGCCAGCAGTCAAGGACAAACTGGGGCCAACGTCCTGACTTTC. V usage is TRBV5-4 and J usage is TRBJ2-6, with D possibly TRBD1 on 5 matching bases. This CDR3 comprises 15 residues. Germline V gives CDR1 SGHNT, CDR2 YYREEE (reference sequence). V lost 5 bases and J lost 2, with 11 bases in between.

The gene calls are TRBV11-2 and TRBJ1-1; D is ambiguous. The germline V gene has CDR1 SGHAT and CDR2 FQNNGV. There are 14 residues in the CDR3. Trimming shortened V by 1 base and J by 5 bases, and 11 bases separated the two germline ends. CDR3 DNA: TGTGCCAGCAGCTTAGTGCCAGGAGGGACTGAAGCTTTCTTT. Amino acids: CASSLVPGGTEAFF.

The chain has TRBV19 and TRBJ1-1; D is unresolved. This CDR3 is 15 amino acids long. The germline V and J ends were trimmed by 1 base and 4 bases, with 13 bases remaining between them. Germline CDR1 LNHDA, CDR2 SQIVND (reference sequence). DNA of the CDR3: TGTGCCAGTAGTATAGCCCGGGGAGGTTTCACTGAAGCTTTCTTT. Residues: CASSIARGGFTEAFF.

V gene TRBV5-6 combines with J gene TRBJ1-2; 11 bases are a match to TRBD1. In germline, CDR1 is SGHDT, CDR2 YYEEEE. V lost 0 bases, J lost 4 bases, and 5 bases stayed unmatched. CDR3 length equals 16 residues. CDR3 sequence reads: CASSLVGTGGFYGYTF. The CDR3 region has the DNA TGTGCCAGCAGCTTGGTTGGGACAGGGGGATTCTATGGCTACACCTTC.

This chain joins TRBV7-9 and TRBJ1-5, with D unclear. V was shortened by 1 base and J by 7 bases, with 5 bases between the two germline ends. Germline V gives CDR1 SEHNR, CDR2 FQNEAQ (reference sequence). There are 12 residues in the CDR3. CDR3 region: CASSLDRQPQHF. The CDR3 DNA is TGTGCCAGCAGCTTAGACAGACAGCCCCAGCATTTT.

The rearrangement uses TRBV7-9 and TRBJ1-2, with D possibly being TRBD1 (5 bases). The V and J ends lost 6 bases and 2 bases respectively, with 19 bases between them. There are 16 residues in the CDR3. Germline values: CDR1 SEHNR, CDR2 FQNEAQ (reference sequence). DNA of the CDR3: TGTGCCAGCAGACACCTTCGTGCAGGGCACAACTATGGCTACACCTTC. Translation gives CASRHLRAGHNYGYTF.

For the CDR3, the DNA is TGTGCCAGCAGTTACAACAAACAGAACACTGAAGCTTTCTTT. Protein: CASSYNKQNTEAFF. The chain carries TRBV6-5 and TRBJ1-1, with D uncertain. Germline V gene lookup returns CDR1 MNHEY and CDR2 SVGAGI. This CDR3 has 14 residues. V was shortened by 2 bases and J by 1 base, with 8 bases between the two germline ends.

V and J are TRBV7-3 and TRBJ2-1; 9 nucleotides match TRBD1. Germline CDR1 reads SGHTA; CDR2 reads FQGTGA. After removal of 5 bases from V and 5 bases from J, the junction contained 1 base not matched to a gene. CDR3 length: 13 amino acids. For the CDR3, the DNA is TGTGCCAGCAGCAGGGACAGGGACAATGAGCAGTTCTTC. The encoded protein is CASSRDRDNEQFF.

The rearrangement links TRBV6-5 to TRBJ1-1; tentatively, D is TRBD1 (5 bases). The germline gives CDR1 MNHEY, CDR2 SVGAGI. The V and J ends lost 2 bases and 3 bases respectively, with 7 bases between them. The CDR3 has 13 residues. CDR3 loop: CASSYTRDTEAFF. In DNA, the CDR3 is TGTGCCAGCAGTTACACCAGGGACACTGAAGCTTTCTTT.

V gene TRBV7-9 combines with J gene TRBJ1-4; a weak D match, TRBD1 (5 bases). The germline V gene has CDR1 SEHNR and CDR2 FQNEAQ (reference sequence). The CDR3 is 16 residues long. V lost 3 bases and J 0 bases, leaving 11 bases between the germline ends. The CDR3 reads CASSLVDRATNEKLFF. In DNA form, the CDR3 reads TGTGCCAGCAGCTTGGTTGACAGAGCAACTAATGAAAAACTGTTTTTT.

In DNA, the CDR3 is TGTGCCAGCAGCTTAGGCCGTCGCGGTACGCAGTATTTT. Translation: CASSLGRRGTQYF. This chain joins TRBV13 and TRBJ2-3; D unclear. The CDR3 totals 13 residues. Trimming removed 0 bases from V and 8 bases from J, with 9 bases in between. Germline loops: CDR1 PRHDT, CDR2 FYEKMQ (reference sequence).

The DNA of the CDR3 is TGTGCCAGCACCCCCCAGGTCCAAGAGACCCAGTACTTC. The encoded protein is CASTPQVQETQYF. This chain connects TRBV6-1 to TRBJ2-5; no firm D call. The V end was cut by 7 bases, the J end by 1 base, with 10 bases between. In germline, CDR1 is MNHNS, CDR2 SASEGT. This CDR3 region has 13 residues.

The CDR3 here is CASSPGQNYGYTF. CDR3 nucleotides: TGTGCCAGCAGTCCGGGACAGAACTATGGCTACACCTTC. The V gene is TRBV6-1, the J gene TRBJ1-2; 7 bases match TRBD1. The CDR3 consists of 13 residues. V dropped 5 bases and J dropped 2; count of bases not matched to a gene: 2. Germline V gives CDR1 MNHNS, CDR2 SASEGT.

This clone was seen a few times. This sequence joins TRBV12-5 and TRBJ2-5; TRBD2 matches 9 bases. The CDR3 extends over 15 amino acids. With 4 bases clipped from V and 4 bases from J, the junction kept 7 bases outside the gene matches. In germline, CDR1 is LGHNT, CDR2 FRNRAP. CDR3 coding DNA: TGTGCTAGTGGTTCAGGGACTAGCCTTACAGAGACCCAGTACTTC. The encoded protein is CASGSGTSLTETQYF. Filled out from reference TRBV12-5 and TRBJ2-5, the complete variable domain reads DARVTQTPRHKVTEMGQEVTMRCQPILGHNTVFWYRQTMMQGLELLAYFRNRAPLDDSGMPKDRFSAEMPDATLATLKIQPSEPRDSAVYFCASGSGTSLTETQYFGPGTRLLVL.

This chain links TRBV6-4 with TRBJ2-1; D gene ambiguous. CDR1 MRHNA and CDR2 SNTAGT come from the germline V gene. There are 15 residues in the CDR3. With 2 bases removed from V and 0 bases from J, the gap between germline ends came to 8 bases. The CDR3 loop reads CASSDTDSSYNEQFF. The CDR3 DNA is TGTGCCAGCAGTGACACCGATAGCTCCTACAATGAGCAGTTCTTC.

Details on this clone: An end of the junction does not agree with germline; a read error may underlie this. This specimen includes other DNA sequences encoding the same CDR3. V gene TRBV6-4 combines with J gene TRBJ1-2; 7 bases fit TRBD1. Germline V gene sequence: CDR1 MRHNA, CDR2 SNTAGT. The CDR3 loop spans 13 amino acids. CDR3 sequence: CASSEQGTYGYTF. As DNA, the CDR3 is TGTGCCAGCAGTGAACAGGGGACCTATGGTTACACCTTC.

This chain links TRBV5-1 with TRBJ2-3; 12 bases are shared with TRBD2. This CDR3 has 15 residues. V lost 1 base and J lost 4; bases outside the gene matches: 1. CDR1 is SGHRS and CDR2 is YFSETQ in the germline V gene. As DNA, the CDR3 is TGCGCCAGCAGCTTGCCTAGCGGGGGGGCAGATACGCAGTATTTT. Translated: CASSLPSGGADTQYF.

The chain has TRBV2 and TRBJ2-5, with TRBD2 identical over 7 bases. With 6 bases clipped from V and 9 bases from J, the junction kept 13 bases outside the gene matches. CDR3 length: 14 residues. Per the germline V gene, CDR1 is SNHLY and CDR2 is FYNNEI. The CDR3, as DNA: TGTGCCAGCAGCATGGGCCCAGGCCGGGAGGCCCAGTACTTC. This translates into CASSMGPGREAQYF.

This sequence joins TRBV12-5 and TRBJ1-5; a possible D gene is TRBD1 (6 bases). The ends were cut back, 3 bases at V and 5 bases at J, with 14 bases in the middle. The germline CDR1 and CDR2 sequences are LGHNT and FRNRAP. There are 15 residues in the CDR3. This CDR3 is CASGFTGHGYQPQHF. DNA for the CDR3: TGTGCTAGTGGTTTTACGGGACATGGATATCAGCCCCAGCATTTT.

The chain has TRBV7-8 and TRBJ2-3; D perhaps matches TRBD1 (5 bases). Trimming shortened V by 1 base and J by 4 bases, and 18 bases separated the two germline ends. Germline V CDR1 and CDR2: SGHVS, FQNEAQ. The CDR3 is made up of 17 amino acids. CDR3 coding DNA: TGTGCCAGCAGCTTAGAATTTTCTAGGGTCAGGGCAGATACGCAGTATTTT. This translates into CASSLEFSRVRADTQYF.

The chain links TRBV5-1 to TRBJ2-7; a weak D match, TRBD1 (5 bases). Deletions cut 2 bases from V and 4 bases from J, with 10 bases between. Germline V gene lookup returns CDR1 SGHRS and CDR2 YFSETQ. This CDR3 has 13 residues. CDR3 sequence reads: CASSFETEYEQYF. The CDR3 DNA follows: TGCGCCAGCAGCTTTGAGACAGAGTACGAGCAGTACTTC.

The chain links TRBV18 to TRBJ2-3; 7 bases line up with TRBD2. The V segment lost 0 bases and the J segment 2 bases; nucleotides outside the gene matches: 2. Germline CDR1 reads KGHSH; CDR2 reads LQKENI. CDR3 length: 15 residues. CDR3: CASSPPGTNTDTQYF. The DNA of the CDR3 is TGTGCCAGCTCACCACCCGGGACTAACACAGATACGCAGTATTTT.

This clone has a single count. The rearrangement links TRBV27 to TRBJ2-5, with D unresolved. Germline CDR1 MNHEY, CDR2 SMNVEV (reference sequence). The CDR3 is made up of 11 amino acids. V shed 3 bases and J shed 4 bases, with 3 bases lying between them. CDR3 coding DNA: TGTGCCAGCAGTTTTCGAGAGACCCAGTACTTC. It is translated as CASSFRETQYF.

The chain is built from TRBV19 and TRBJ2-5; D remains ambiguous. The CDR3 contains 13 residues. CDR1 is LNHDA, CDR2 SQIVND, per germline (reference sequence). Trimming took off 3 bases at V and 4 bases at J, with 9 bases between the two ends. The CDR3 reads CASSIPDRETQYF. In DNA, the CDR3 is TGTGCCAGTAGTATCCCAGATCGAGAGACCCAGTACTTC.

The DNA of the CDR3 is TGTGCCAGCAGCTTTTCGGGTTCTGCTGAAGCTTTCTTT. Its protein is CASSFSGSAEAFF. The genes are TRBV7-9 and TRBJ1-1; D unresolved. There are 13 residues in the CDR3. The V and J ends lost 3 bases and 6 bases respectively, with 11 bases between them. Germline CDR1 is SEHNR and CDR2 is FQNEAQ (reference sequence).

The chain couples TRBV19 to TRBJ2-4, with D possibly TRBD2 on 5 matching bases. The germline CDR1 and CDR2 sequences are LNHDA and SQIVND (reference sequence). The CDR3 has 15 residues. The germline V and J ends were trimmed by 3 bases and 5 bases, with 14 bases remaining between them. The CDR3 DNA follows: TGTGCCAGTAGTATGGGTAGCGTCGGGCAAAACATTCAGTACTTC. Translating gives CASSMGSVGQNIQYF.

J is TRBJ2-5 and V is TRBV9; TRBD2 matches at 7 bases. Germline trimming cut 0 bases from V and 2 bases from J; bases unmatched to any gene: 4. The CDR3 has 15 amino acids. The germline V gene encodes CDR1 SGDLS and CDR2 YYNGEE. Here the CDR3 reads CASSVEGGRQETQYF. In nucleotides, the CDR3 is TGTGCCAGCAGCGTAGAGGGCGGGAGACAAGAGACCCAGTACTTC.